This TCR beta chain derives from a study of blood T cell repertoires in COVID-19 (dated by TCRdb to 2018 to 2020). Broadly, across the study: The collaborator samples originated in the United States, Italy and Spain and spanned the acute and convalescent phases of COVID-19. The sample metadata nearly always contained a de-identified subject ID, COVID-19 status, age in years and sex. The samples were drawn from the first 160 participants of the ongoing ImmuneRACE study and from 950 to 1,500 subjects provided by 6 global collaborators. Subjects who had been exposed to COVID-19, were actively infected with it, or had recovered from it provided the deeply sampled blood TCRbeta repertoires that made up the dataset. Where available, HLA class I and class II types were obtained from metadata supplied by the sample provider rather than from assay-based typing. The repertoires were released in a freely available public database meant as a resource for research on the immune response to SARS-CoV-2. The prospective study material was composed of cDNA or gDNA derived from T cells, B-cell-depleted T cells, or PBMCs.

TCRbeta CDR3 regions were amplified from genomic DNA using the immunoSEQ Assay, a bias-controlled multiplex PCR. The study's processing was this. The number of nucleated cells in each sample was estimated from the amplification of reference gene primers within the assay. Sequence reads were collapsed and filtered to measure the absolute abundance of every unique TCRbeta CDR3 rearrangement. For each sample, productive Simpson clonality was calculated as the square root of Simpson's diversity index across productive rearrangements. What TCRdb holds here is the immuneACCESS table cut down to in-frame rearrangements. Part of the clones is not present; checked against another copy, under half of the missing clones reflect an unresolved V gene, and the others are unexplained. V and J calls and clone size are copied from that table; D and trimming were computed from the DNA. The sample table lists approximately 120,000 clones, roughly 90% of them with a count of one. About 19% of the sample rests with the top ten.

With respect to this clone: It lacks a known antigen. The input lacks base qualities; no much larger clone sits a single base away.

Broad study findings and their caveats: How much clinical and demographic metadata was included differed by source and by participant, and the metadata was provided uncurated.

Collaborating institutions collected whole blood in K2EDTA tubes following their own protocols. For TCRbeta analysis, collaborators shipped samples in one of three forms: frozen whole blood, isolated PBMCs, or DNA extracted from either of those sample types. CDR1 and CDR2 were assigned from the germline V gene (reference sequence) as LGHDT and YNNKEL. Ends trimmed: V by 4 bases, J by 7 bases; bases unmatched to a gene: 14. The CDR3 covers 16 residues, taking in both the cysteine and the phenylalanine. Only the CDR3 region is kept as DNA, spanning 48 bases read in frame from base 1. This sequence originates from a human donor with acute or convalescent COVID-19. The donor label of this sample is uncertain. The specimen sequenced was peripheral blood. The rearrangement combines TRBV3-1 (or the pseudogene TRBV3-2) with TRBJ2-5; 8 junctional bases match TRBD2. The CDR3 corresponds to CASSLAGGSPVGTQYF. The DNA sequence is given as TGTGCCAGCAGCCTCGCGGGGGGTTCCCCGGTCGGGACCCAGTACTTC.